One and the same sample provided the 27 T cell receptor beta chains below, sequenced in a study of blood T cells in healthy people across ages. Then a second PCR, running roughly 7 to 11 cycles, was carried out with a sample-barcoded 5' primer and a J-beta primer mix. TCRdb called the 5' RACE reads again in MiXCR, with one record for every CDR3 protein. Here the sample spans almost 800,000 distinct CDR3 sequences, over 45% being singletons. The sequenced sample consisted of blood. These TCRs come from a man aged 30-40 years in good health.

The J gene is TRBJ1-1, the V gene TRBV7-2; 7 bases match TRBD1. V shed 1 base, J shed 3 bases, and the junction held 5 bases outside the gene matches. Per the germline V gene, CDR1 is SGHTA and CDR2 is FQGNSA. There are 15 residues in the CDR3. In DNA form, the CDR3 reads TGTGCCAGCAGCTTAGAAGGGGGCTTGTACACTGAAGCTTTCTTT. This sequence encodes CASSLEGGLYTEAFF.

The CDR3 is CASSPGLKKQETQFF. The CDR3 DNA follows: TGTGCCAGCAGCCCGGGACTCAAGAAACAAGAGACCCAGTTCTTC. The V and J genes are TRBV27 and TRBJ2-5; maybe TRBD2 (6 bases). The J call may be in error: the DNA end matches TRBJ2-1 better. CDR3 length: 15 amino acids. Looked up from germline, CDR1 is MNHEY and CDR2 is SMNVEV (reference sequence).

In nucleotides, the CDR3 is TGTGCCAGCAAGACTAGTGCAGAGACCCAGTACTTC. It yields the protein CASKTSAETQYF. This chain uses TRBV2 with TRBJ2-5; D possibly corresponds to TRBD2 (6 bases). CDR3 length: 12 amino acids. V lost 7 bases to trimming and J lost 4 bases, with 10 bases between them. The V gene's germline CDR1 is SNHLY and CDR2 FYNNEI.

The table lists this clonotype with a count of one. This sequence joins TRBV6-5 and TRBJ2-7; 11 bases are shared with TRBD1. Trimming at V came to 2 bases and at J to 9 bases, leaving 6 bases not matched to a gene. This CDR3 is 14 amino acids long. CDR1 and CDR2 (germline): MNHEY, SVGAGI. The CDR3 is CASSYGTGGFGQYF. As DNA, the CDR3 is TGTGCCAGCAGTTACGGGACAGGGGGTTTCGGGCAGTACTTC.

This CDR3 is CASSPTGGGIADTQYF. The CDR3 bases are TGTGCCAGCAGTCCAACTGGCGGGGGGATTGCAGATACGCAGTATTTT. The chain uses TRBV7-9 and TRBJ2-3; the match to TRBD2 covers 8 bases. Losses at the gene ends were 6 bases for V and 4 bases for J; bases not matched to a gene: 12. Germline CDR1 SEHNR, CDR2 FQNEAQ (reference sequence). The CDR3 covers 16 residues.

The genes are TRBV7-2 and TRBJ2-3; D may be TRBD1 (7 bases). This CDR3 comprises 13 residues. V was pared by 5 bases and J by 14 bases, with 20 bases between. The germline V gene encodes CDR1 SGHTA and CDR2 FQGNSA. The CDR3 here is CASSQWDSGYMYF. CDR3 nucleotide sequence: TGTGCCAGCAGCCAGTGGGACAGCGGGTATATGTATTTT.

J is TRBJ2-3 and V is TRBV6-1; D unresolved. The CDR3 extends over 15 amino acids. V gave up 6 bases and J gave up 6 bases, with 19 bases separating them. CDR1 is MNHNS, CDR2 SASEGT, per germline. This chain's CDR3 is CASRPLAVGRDTQYF. DNA of the CDR3: TGTGCCAGCAGGCCGCTCGCGGTTGGGCGGGATACGCAGTATTTT.

This clonotype occurred once. Germline and junction disagree at one end, which may indicate a read error. The chain links TRBV7-2 to TRBJ1-2, with TRBD1 matching 7 bases. Germline-derived CDR1 and CDR2 are SGHTA and FQGNSA. The CDR3 contains 16 residues. The CDR3 DNA sequence: TGCGCCAGCAGTTCCTTCGGTCAGGGGGTAAACTATGGCTACACCTTC. Its translation is CASSSFGQGVNYGYTF.

This clonotype was observed a handful of times. V and J are TRBV5-1 and TRBJ2-7, with TRBD1 matching 7 bases. Germline V gives CDR1 SGHRS, CDR2 YFSETQ. The J segment lost 2 bases and the V segment lost 4 bases, leaving 18 bases of the junction unmatched. The CDR3 is 18 amino acids. The CDR3 nucleotides are TGCGCCAGCAGCCCGCAGACAGGGCAAACCAAAAGGACCTACGAGCAGTACTTC. Translated, it gives CASSPQTGQTKRTYEQYF.

There are a few counts of this clonotype. The chain employs TRBV7-2 and TRBJ2-7; the match to TRBD2 covers 10 bases. This CDR3 has 16 residues. The V gene end was trimmed by 1 base and the J gene end by 5 bases; junction bases not matched to a gene: 8. Germline lookup yields CDR1 SGHTA and CDR2 FQGNSA. The CDR3 DNA is TGTGCCAGCAGCTTAGGTCCTAGCGGGGGCTTGGACGAGCAGTACTTC. Its translation: CASSLGPSGGLDEQYF. The full variable domain, with the rest looked up from reference TRBV7-2 and TRBJ2-7, is GAGVSQSPSNKVTEKGKDVELRCDPISGHTALYWYRQSLGQGLEFLIYFQGNSAPDKSGLPSDRFSAERTGGSVSTLTIQRTQQEDSAVYLCASSLGPSGGLDEQYFGPGTRLTVT.

This clonotype showed up just a few times. Here the CDR3 reads CASSPGQGRLEQFF. The DNA for the CDR3 is TGCGCCAGCAGCCCGGGACAGGGCCGCCTCGAGCAGTTCTTC. The gene calls are TRBV5-1 and TRBJ2-1, with 9 nucleotides matching TRBD1. The V segment lost 4 bases and the J segment 10 bases; nucleotides outside the gene matches: 9. The V gene's germline CDR1 is SGHRS and CDR2 YFSETQ. This CDR3 comprises 14 residues.

The gene calls are TRBV7-2 and TRBJ2-1, with 12 bases identical to TRBD2. This CDR3 comprises 15 residues. CDR1 is SGHTA, CDR2 FQGNSA, per germline. The trim removed 3 bases at V and 6 bases at J, leaving 3 bases unmatched. CDR3 coding DNA: TGTGCCAGCAGCTTTACTAGCGGGGGGTCCAATGAGCAGTTCTTC. Its translation: CASSFTSGGSNEQFF.

The genes are TRBV7-3 and TRBJ2-2, with D possibly matching TRBD1 (5 bases). V shed 4 bases and J shed 4 bases, with 7 bases lying between them. The CDR3 runs to 13 residues. CDR1 and CDR2 (germline): SGHTA, FQGTGA. The CDR3 sequence is CASSWTPTGELFF. As DNA, the CDR3 is TGTGCCAGCAGCTGGACACCCACCGGGGAGCTGTTTTTT.

This clonotype was recorded once. The J gene is TRBJ2-7, the V gene TRBV13, with D unresolved. The V end was cut by 5 bases, the J end by 0 bases, with 11 bases between. The CDR3 is 14 residues long. The germline V gene encodes CDR1 PRHDT and CDR2 FYEKMQ (reference sequence). CDR3 DNA: TGTGCCAGCAGCACCGGACGGAACTCCTACGAGCAGTACTTC. Protein sequence: CASSTGRNSYEQYF.

This clonotype occurred many times. The gene calls are TRBV14 and TRBJ1-2, with D possibly TRBD1 on 5 matching bases. The CDR3 consists of 13 residues. The V end lost 3 bases, the J end lost 7 bases, and 12 bases lay between the germline ends. Per germline, CDR1 SGHDN and CDR2 FVKESK. CDR3 DNA: TGTGCCAGCAGCCACGACAGTCCCAGTGGCTACACCTTC. This codes for CASSHDSPSGYTF.

This sequence joins TRBV11-2 and TRBJ2-5, with 9 bases that match TRBD1. Germline V gene sequence: CDR1 SGHAT, CDR2 FQNNGV. Losses at the gene ends were 5 bases for V and 5 bases for J; bases not matched to a gene: 9. The CDR3 contains 15 residues. As DNA, the CDR3 is TGTGCCAGCAGCGCCGTGAGCGGGACAGGGGAGACCCAGTACTTC. Its protein is CASSAVSGTGETQYF.

This rearrangement joins TRBV4-3 to TRBJ2-7; 10 nucleotides align to TRBD2. V shed 0 bases and J 4 bases; nucleotides not matched to a gene: 12. Germline CDR1 is LGHNA and CDR2 is YSLEER. This CDR3 has 18 amino acids. CDR3: CASSQEPRLAGLSYEQYF. CDR3 sequence (DNA): TGCGCCAGCAGCCAAGAACCTAGACTAGCGGGCCTTAGTTACGAGCAGTACTTC.

The rearrangement joins TRBV4-3 to TRBJ2-3; D is undetermined. CDR3 length: 15 amino acids. Germline V gene sequence: CDR1 LGHNA, CDR2 YSLEER. Trimming took off 0 bases at V and 0 bases at J, with 7 bases between the two ends. The CDR3 nucleotides read TGCGCCAGCAGCCAAGAAGTGGCTAGCACAGATACGCAGTATTTT. Translating gives CASSQEVASTDTQYF.

The V call is TRBV30, the J call TRBJ2-6; 8 nucleotides align to TRBD1. V lost 5 bases, J lost 0 bases, and 3 bases stayed unmatched. CDR1 is GTSNPN, CDR2 SVGIG, per germline (reference sequence). This CDR3 comprises 15 residues. The CDR3: CAWVTGGSGANVLTF. CDR3 sequence (DNA): TGTGCCTGGGTCACAGGGGGCTCTGGGGCCAACGTCCTGACTTTC.

The table lists this clonotype with a count of one. The chain uses TRBV20-1 and TRBJ1-2, with 8 bases identical to TRBD1. The CDR3 has 14 residues. The J segment lost 4 bases and the V segment lost 6 bases, leaving 10 bases of the junction unmatched. Germline CDR1 reads DFQATT; CDR2 reads SNEGSKA (reference sequence). This CDR3 is CSANPRGRPYGYTF. The DNA for the CDR3 is TGCAGTGCCAACCCCAGGGGGCGCCCCTATGGCTACACCTTC.

This chain connects TRBV21-1 to TRBJ2-3; the table names TRBD2, a call not compared with the DNA. TRBV21-1 is designated a pseudogene. This CDR3 has 14 amino acids. In DNA form, the CDR3 reads TGTGCCAGCAGGTGGGCCCTATCGTGGGATACGCAGTATTTT. Its protein product is CASRWALSWDTQYF.

The chain carries TRBV19 and TRBJ2-5; TRBD2 aligns across 9 bases. This CDR3 region has 14 residues. The J segment lost 11 bases and the V segment lost 8 bases, leaving 15 bases of the junction unmatched. The germline V gene has CDR1 LNHDA and CDR2 SQIVND (reference sequence). The CDR3 DNA reads as TGTGCCAGTGGGACTAGCTCGAGGTACAATGAGCAGTACTTC. Amino acids: CASGTSSRYNEQYF.

By frequency in the sample, this clonotype is medium-sized. The V and J genes are TRBV4-3 and TRBJ2-7, with no clear D. The CDR3 is 15 amino acids. Trimming stripped 0 bases from V and 1 base from J, with 10 bases between. The germline gives CDR1 LGHNA, CDR2 YSLEER. In DNA, the CDR3 is TGCGCCAGCAGCCAAGATTGGGTAGGGTCCTACGAGCAGTACTTC. Its translation: CASSQDWVGSYEQYF.

The rearrangement links TRBV20-1 to TRBJ2-3; 8 positions match TRBD1. Germline trimming cut 7 bases from V and 3 bases from J; bases unmatched to any gene: 9. Germline V gene lookup returns CDR1 DFQATT and CDR2 SNEGSKA (reference sequence). CDR3 length equals 14 residues. The CDR3 is CSGQGAVVTDTQYF. In DNA, the CDR3 is TGCAGTGGCCAGGGGGCTGTTGTGACAGATACGCAGTATTTT.

The chain combines TRBV20-1 with TRBJ2-5, with a tentative D call TRBD1 (5 bases). This CDR3 is 14 amino acids long. Germline CDR1 DFQATT, CDR2 SNEGSKA (reference sequence). V was pared by 1 base and J by 2 bases, with 11 bases between. The CDR3 here is CSARALDSQETQYF. CDR3 bases: TGCAGTGCTAGAGCCCTTGACAGTCAAGAGACCCAGTACTTC.

J is TRBJ1-1 and V is TRBV5-1, with a possible D match to TRBD1 (6 bases). Trimming shortened V by 4 bases and J by 2 bases, and 18 bases separated the two germline ends. CDR1 is SGHRS and CDR2 is YFSETQ in the germline V gene. This CDR3 is built from 16 residues. This CDR3 reads CASSPIPQGGNTEAFF. In nucleotides, the CDR3 is TGCGCCAGCAGCCCAATCCCACAGGGAGGAAACACTGAAGCTTTCTTT.

The chain is built from TRBV4-3 and TRBJ2-1, with a tentative D call TRBD2 (5 bases). CDR1 is LGHNA, CDR2 YSLEER, per germline. Trimming removed 3 bases from V and 10 bases from J, with 16 bases in between. The CDR3 totals 14 residues. CDR3 nucleotide sequence: TGCGCCAGCAGCCACTCCAAACTAGTGGGCGAGCAGTTCTTC. It is translated as CASSHSKLVGEQFF.